This T cell receptor beta chain was captured by sequencing in a study of blood T cell repertoires in COVID-19. Study information: Some COVID-19 samples were acute and others convalescent; all came from the United States, Italy and Spain. In each case, the material was cDNA or gDNA derived from T cells, B-cell-depleted T cells, or PBMCs.

Germline CDR1 LGHNA, CDR2 YSLEER. This CDR3 has 12 amino acids. The J segment lost 4 bases and the V segment lost 6 bases, leaving 2 bases of the junction unmatched. The table came from immunoSEQ multiplex PCR; TCRdb's copy has only in-frame clones and leaves some out. The repertoire holds around 250,000 clones, with roughly nine tenths as singletons. Only a few counts were recorded for this clone. Individuals drawn from 24 US areas were roughly 18 to 95 years old. Which cohort a participant joined came from the clinical history participants gave. Material: PBMCs or T cells enriched from blood (not recorded which). The chain combines TRBV4-3 with TRBJ1-2, with 7 bases fitting TRBD1. This receptor was obtained from a human donor in a cohort exposed to, infected with or recovered from COVID-19 (not recorded which). The donor label of this sample is uncertain. CDR3 sequence: CASSRTGYGYTF. The CDR3 DNA follows: TGCGCCAGCAGTCGGACAGGCTATGGCTACACCTTC.